The T cell receptor beta chain described here comes from a study of blood T cells in healthy people across ages. Study details: Capture by template switching was about one barcoded beta molecule per two T cells.

Alongside a J-beta primer mix, a sample-barcoded 5' primer served in a second PCR lasting about 7 to 11 cycles. Every molecule of cDNA carried a tag from a template-switch adaptor with 12 random nucleotides. One entry per CDR3 protein results from TCRdb running MiXCR on the 5' RACE reads. This table holds around 1.7 million distinct CDR3 sequences, 28% found once. The receptor was derived from a woman aged 25 to 39 in good health. Input material: blood.

CDR3 amino acids: CASRRGESEQFF. Here the CDR3 DNA reads TGTGCCAGCAGGCGCGGGGAAAGTGAGCAGTTCTTC. The chain combines TRBV28 with TRBJ2-1, with D perhaps TRBD2 (6 bases). Per germline, CDR1 MDHEN and CDR2 SYDVKM. Trimming removed 6 bases from V and 9 bases from J, with 12 bases in between. The CDR3 loop spans 12 amino acids.